Presented here are 20 T cell receptor beta chains from one specimen sequenced in a study of T cells after yellow fever vaccination (dated 2019 in TCRdb). Receptor libraries were prepared by 5' RACE. The run used an Illumina HiSeq 2500. In TCRdb, the public reads were trimmed at Q25 with fastp and aligned with MiXCR, with productive beta chains retained. CDR3 protein duplicates are merged, each entry listing the most common genes and DNA. This sample lists a few hundred thousand distinct CDR3 sequences; 6.9% were detected once. Approximately 0.87% of the sample is in the top ten clones. The sample's treatment or condition label, decoded: live attenuated yellow fever vaccine strain. This specimen consisted of CD4+ T cells sorted from PBMCs, obtained 15 days after the yellow fever booster vaccination. The receptor set was obtained from a man between 25 and 39 years old who received the YFV17D yellow fever vaccine.

In its sample, this clonotype was seen many times. The chain couples TRBV6-5 to TRBJ1-3, with D unresolved. Germline-derived CDR1 and CDR2 are MNHEY and SVGAGI. Between the trimmed V and J ends, which lost 7 bases and 1 base, there was a span of 11 bases. The CDR3 totals 14 residues. CDR3 sequence: CASIEGNSGNTIYF. The CDR3 DNA sequence: TGTGCCAGCATCGAGGGAAATTCTGGAAACACCATATATTTT.

This clonotype was observed a handful of times. The rearrangement uses TRBV19 and TRBJ2-3; TRBD1 might be the D (5 bases). The CDR3 has 13 amino acids. Trimming shortened V by 4 bases and J by 4 bases, and 9 bases separated the two germline ends. Per the germline V gene, CDR1 is LNHDA and CDR2 is SQIVND (reference sequence). The CDR3 spells CASSTGKADTQYF. CDR3 DNA sequence: TGTGCCAGTAGTACAGGGAAGGCAGATACGCAGTATTTT.

This clonotype occurred a few times. The rearrangement links TRBV27 to TRBJ2-7, with D possibly being TRBD1 or TRBD2 (5 bases each). V was trimmed by 9 bases and J by 7 bases, leaving 19 bases between them. This CDR3 has 13 amino acids. Looked up from germline, CDR1 is MNHEY and CDR2 is SMNVEV (reference sequence). This chain's CDR3 is CASTKGPNNEQYF. The CDR3 DNA sequence: TGTGCCAGTACAAAGGGACCTAATAATGAGCAGTACTTC.

This clonotype was counted between two and nine times. The V and J genes are TRBV29-1 and TRBJ2-7; TRBD1 matches 9 bases. The germline CDR1 and CDR2 sequences are SQVTM and ANQGSEA. Germline trimming cut 7 bases from V and 13 bases from J; bases unmatched to any gene: 17. The length of the CDR3 is 13 residues. The CDR3 DNA reads TGCAGCGCTAGCCTGGGGGGACAGGGTGTTTTCTACTTC. The encoded protein is CSASLGGQGVFYF.

The rearrangement uses TRBV7-2 and TRBJ1-2; no clear D gene. Trimming took 5 bases from V and 5 from J, leaving 15 bases between them. The length of the CDR3 is 14 residues. Germline V gene sequence: CDR1 SGHTA, CDR2 FQGNSA. CDR3 bases: TGTGCCAGCAGCCTGATCCCCCAATCTTATGGCTACACCTTC. Translating gives CASSLIPQSYGYTF.

This clonotype has a count of ten or more. The rearrangement joins TRBV29-1 to TRBJ2-1, with 7 positions matching TRBD2. The CDR3 is 12 residues long. The germline CDR1 and CDR2 sequences are SQVTM and ANQGSEA. V dropped 4 bases and J dropped 6; count of bases not matched to a gene: 3. Written as DNA, the CDR3 is TGCAGCGTTGGGCTAGCGGTCAATGAGCAGTTCTTC. Translated, it gives CSVGLAVNEQFF.

At least ten counts were recorded for this clonotype. This sequence joins TRBV5-1 and TRBJ2-2; D is possibly TRBD1 or TRBD2 (5 bases each). The CDR3 extends over 14 amino acids. CDR1 is SGHRS and CDR2 is YFSETQ in the germline V gene. Trimming pared 4 bases from V and 7 bases from J, leaving 14 bases between. The CDR3 DNA is TGCGCCAGCAGCCTCCGGGGCCCACGCGGGGAGCTGTTTTTT. This gives the protein CASSLRGPRGELFF.

The chain joins TRBV28 to TRBJ1-4; no definite D call. Germline V gene lookup returns CDR1 MDHEN and CDR2 SYDVKM. The V end lost 2 bases, the J end lost 3 bases, and 10 bases lay between the germline ends. This CDR3 spans 15 amino acids. The CDR3 DNA reads TGTGCCAGCAGTTTAGATTACAGTTCTAATGAAAAACTGTTTTTT. Its translation: CASSLDYSSNEKLFF.

This clonotype occurred many times. The chain joins TRBV18 to TRBJ2-1; D not resolved. The V and J ends lost 6 bases and 6 bases respectively, with 9 bases between them. This CDR3 region has 12 residues. Germline assignment: CDR1 KGHSH and CDR2 LQKENI. For the CDR3, the DNA is TGTGCCAGCTCCCCCGGACGCAATGAGCAGTTCTTC. Translated, it gives CASSPGRNEQFF.

The V call is TRBV4-1, the J call TRBJ2-2; the D gene is possibly TRBD2 (6 bases). Between the trimmed V and J ends, which lost 1 base and 5 bases, there was a span of 11 bases. CDR3 length: 15 residues. CDR1 is MGHRA, CDR2 YSYEKL, per germline. The DNA for the CDR3 is TGCGCCAGCAGCCAAGTCACCGGGGGAACCGGGGAGCTGTTTTTT. Its protein product is CASSQVTGGTGELFF.

This chain links TRBV19 with TRBJ1-1; D may be TRBD1 (6 bases). Trimming pared 3 bases from V and 5 bases from J, leaving 19 bases between. The CDR3 spans 16 residues. Looked up from germline, CDR1 is LNHDA and CDR2 is SQIVND (reference sequence). For the CDR3, the DNA is TGTGCCAGTAGTATCCCGGCCTCAGGGGCGAGAACTGAAGCTTTCTTT. This gives the protein CASSIPASGARTEAFF.

This chain uses TRBV25-1 with TRBJ2-7, with 9 bases aligning to TRBD1. J gave up 4 bases and V 2 bases, and 6 bases lay outside the gene matches. Germline CDR1 and CDR2: MGHDK and SYGVNS. This CDR3 spans 15 amino acids. The CDR3 DNA is TGTGCCAGCAGTGAAGCCGGGACAGGGCGGTACGAGCAGTACTTC. Its translation: CASSEAGTGRYEQYF.

This clonotype turned up a few times. The V and J genes are TRBV5-1 and TRBJ2-3, with TRBD1 as a possible D gene (6 bases). CDR1 is SGHRS, CDR2 YFSETQ, per germline. The CDR3 has 14 amino acids. The germline V and J ends were trimmed by 4 bases and 3 bases, with 12 bases remaining between them. In nucleotides, the CDR3 is TGCGCCAGCAGCGGGTATGACAGGACAGATACGCAGTATTTT. Its translation: CASSGYDRTDTQYF.

Ten or more counts support this clonotype. This chain links TRBV7-9 with TRBJ2-2; 8 nucleotides match TRBD1. V dropped 1 base and J dropped 1; count of bases not matched to a gene: 5. There are 17 residues in the CDR3. Germline V gene sequence: CDR1 SEHNR, CDR2 FQNEAQ (reference sequence). The CDR3 sequence is CASSLEVGTGNTGELFF. CDR3 nucleotide sequence: TGTGCCAGCAGCTTAGAAGTCGGGACAGGGAACACCGGGGAGCTGTTTTTT.

This clonotype was observed many times. The rearrangement links TRBV7-2 to TRBJ1-5; D is unresolved. With 0 bases removed from V and 7 bases from J, the gap between germline ends came to 10 bases. This CDR3 spans 14 amino acids. The germline CDR1 and CDR2 sequences are SGHTA and FQGNSA. For the CDR3, the DNA is TGTGCCAGCAGCTTAGCCCCGGGTATGCAGCCCCAGCATTTT. Amino acid sequence: CASSLAPGMQPQHF.

The chain uses TRBV19 and TRBJ1-1; 7 bases agree with TRBD1. The V gene's germline CDR1 is LNHDA and CDR2 SQIVND (reference sequence). The V segment lost 4 bases and the J segment 6 bases; nucleotides outside the gene matches: 11. The CDR3 has 15 residues. CDR3 sequence: CASSTLTGWSAEAFF. In DNA, the CDR3 is TGTGCCAGTAGTACCTTGACAGGGTGGTCGGCTGAAGCTTTCTTT. The complete variable domain, with remaining parts taken from reference TRBV19 and TRBJ1-1, reads DGGITQSPKYLFRKEGQNVTLSCEQNLNHDAMYWYRQDPGQGLRLIYYSQIVNDFQKGDIAEGYSVSREKKESFPLTVTSAQKNPTAFYLCASSTLTGWSAEAFFGQGTRLTVV.

This clonotype was picked up many times. The chain joins TRBV7-2 to TRBJ2-5; 13 bases are a match to TRBD2. J was trimmed by 14 bases and V by 5 bases; bases with no gene match: 5. CDR3 size: 12 residues. Looked up from germline, CDR1 is SGHTA and CDR2 is FQGNSA. The CDR3 is CASSTRTSGSYF. CDR3 coding DNA: TGTGCCAGCAGCACGCGGACTAGCGGGAGCTACTTC.

V is TRBV5-6 and J is TRBJ2-7; TRBD2 aligns across 7 bases. V trimming: 2 bases; J trimming: 5 bases; junction bases outside the gene matches: 10. Per the germline V gene, CDR1 is SGHDT and CDR2 is YYEEEE. CDR3 length: 15 residues. In DNA, the CDR3 is TGTGCCAGCAGCTTTCCCCACACTAGCGTGGACGAGCAGTACTTC. Amino acid sequence: CASSFPHTSVDEQYF. The full variable domain, in which reference TRBV5-6 and TRBJ2-7 provide the parts outside the CDR3, is DAGVTQSPTHLIKTRGQQVTLRCSPKSGHDTVSWYQQALGQGPQFIFQYYEEEERQRGNFPDRFSGHQFPNYSSELNVNALLLGDSALYLCASSFPHTSVDEQYFGPGTRLTVT.

The chain couples TRBV5-4 to TRBJ1-6; D not resolved. Germline CDR1 reads SGHNT; CDR2 reads YYREEE (reference sequence). The germline V and J ends were trimmed by 0 bases and 9 bases, with 16 bases remaining between them. This CDR3 has 16 residues. CDR3 in DNA: TGTGCCAGCAGCTTGGCGGGCATAGACGCAGGTTCACCCCTCCACTTT. Translation gives CASSLAGIDAGSPLHF. The complete variable domain, with remaining parts taken from reference TRBV5-4 and TRBJ1-6, reads ETGVTQSPTHLIKTRGQQVTLRCSSQSGHNTVSWYQQALGQGPQFIFQYYREEENGRGNFPPRFSGLQFPNYSSELNVNALELDDSALYLCASSLAGIDAGSPLHFGNGTRLTVT.

The gene calls are TRBV29-1 and TRBJ1-3; a possible D gene is TRBD1 (5 bases). The V end was cut by 6 bases, the J end by 2 bases, with 8 bases between. CDR3 size: 12 residues. The germline CDR1 and CDR2 sequences are SQVTM and ANQGSEA. Here the CDR3 reads CSVGHAGNTIYF. Written as DNA, the CDR3 is TGCAGCGTAGGACATGCTGGAAACACCATATATTTT. The full variable domain, with the rest looked up from reference TRBV29-1 and TRBJ1-3, is SAVISQKPSRDICQRGTSLTIQCQVDSQVTMMFWYRQQPGQSLTLIATANQGSEATYESGFVIDKFPISRPNLTFSTLTVSNMSPEDSSIYLCSVGHAGNTIYFGEGSWLTVV.